The 9 T cell receptor beta chains below were found in one sample sequenced in a study of cytomegalovirus exposure and HLA in healthy donors. The PCR made use of 60 Vbeta and 13 Jbeta primers. Repertoires were generated with immunoSEQ multiplex PCR, while TCRdb's copy carries only in-frame clones and drops some. The sample contains under 150,000 clones, 9.4% of which appear only once. The sequenced material came from PBMCs. The receptors come from a male donor in good health and CMV-seronegative.

This clone was found a few times. The chain has TRBV4-3 and TRBJ1-4, with TRBD1 matching 9 bases. This CDR3 contains 15 residues. Germline V CDR1 and CDR2: LGHNA, YSLEER. V trimming: 1 base; J trimming: 6 bases; junction bases outside the gene matches: 3. Here the CDR3 DNA reads TGCGCCAGCAGCCAAGTCTGGACAGGGGATGAAAAACTGTTTTTT. It specifies CASSQVWTGDEKLFF.

The V call is TRBV11-2, the J call TRBJ2-3, with D perhaps TRBD1 (6 bases). V was shortened by 5 bases and J by 8 bases, with 11 bases between the two germline ends. The germline gives CDR1 SGHAT, CDR2 FQNNGV. This CDR3 is 12 amino acids long. CDR3 bases: TGTGCCAGCAGCAAACAGGGTCCTACGCAGTATTTT. Its protein product is CASSKQGPTQYF.

This chain joins TRBV4-1 and TRBJ2-1; D is possibly TRBD1 (6 bases). Germline V CDR1 and CDR2: MGHRA, YSYEKL. This CDR3 has 16 residues. V was pared by 3 bases and J by 8 bases, with 20 bases between. The CDR3 is CASSHDRVGTSDEQFF. The CDR3 DNA is TGCGCCAGCAGCCACGATAGAGTAGGGACATCCGATGAGCAGTTCTTC.

As regards this clone: The CDR3 does not end in the conserved phenylalanine or tryptophan, so this is likely a read error. This chain uses TRBV30 with TRBJ2-3; D not certain. This CDR3 has 13 amino acids. V lost 1 base and J lost 0, with 5 bases in between. The germline V gene encodes CDR1 GTSNPN and CDR2 SVGIG (reference sequence). CDR3 DNA: TGTGCCTGGAGTGGGATAAGCACAGATACGCAGTATCTT. Protein: CAWSGISTDTQYL.

In its sample, this clone was seen a few times. The V and J genes are TRBV5-4 and TRBJ2-5; 10 bases are a match to TRBD2. The V segment lost 4 bases and the J segment 3 bases; nucleotides outside the gene matches: 15. The CDR3 runs to 18 residues. Germline CDR1 reads SGHNT; CDR2 reads YYREEE (reference sequence). The CDR3 here is CASSPRGRLAGAEETQYF. As DNA, the CDR3 is TGTGCCAGCAGCCCCCGGGGGAGGCTAGCGGGGGCCGAAGAGACCCAGTACTTC.

This clone was seen a handful of times. The chain carries TRBV5-6 and TRBJ2-7; possible D gene TRBD1, 6 bases. Per the germline V gene, CDR1 is SGHDT and CDR2 is YYEEEE. Trimming stripped 1 base from V and 3 bases from J, with 11 bases between. The CDR3 is 14 residues long. In nucleotides, the CDR3 is TGTGCCAGCAGCTTGACAGGGCAGAGCTACGAGCAGTACTTC. This codes for CASSLTGQSYEQYF. Full variable domain (remainder filled in from reference TRBV5-6 and TRBJ2-7): DAGVTQSPTHLIKTRGQQVTLRCSPKSGHDTVSWYQQALGQGPQFIFQYYEEEERQRGNFPDRFSGHQFPNYSSELNVNALLLGDSALYLCASSLTGQSYEQYFGPGTRLTVT.

In this sample, this clone turned up a few times. V is TRBV27 and J is TRBJ1-1; TRBD1 matches at 7 bases. CDR1 is MNHEY, CDR2 SMNVEV, per germline (reference sequence). This CDR3 has 14 residues. V trimming: 3 bases; J trimming: 3 bases; junction bases outside the gene matches: 4. DNA for the CDR3: TGTGCCAGCAGTTTTGCCACAGGGGACACTGAAGCTTTCTTT. Encoded protein: CASSFATGDTEAFF.

This chain uses TRBV28 with TRBJ1-2, with D possibly matching TRBD1 (5 bases). The CDR3 covers 16 residues. V lost 5 bases, J lost 4 bases, and 20 bases lay in between. Germline assignment: CDR1 MDHEN and CDR2 SYDVKM. This CDR3 reads CASSPTGREPPYGYTF. DNA for the CDR3: TGTGCCAGCAGTCCTACGGGCAGGGAACCTCCCTATGGCTACACCTTC.

The chain carries TRBV7-9 and TRBJ2-2, with 9 positions matching TRBD1. In germline, CDR1 is SEHNR, CDR2 FQNEAQ (reference sequence). Trimming removed 3 bases from V and 4 bases from J; junction bases left unmatched: 6. This CDR3 spans 16 amino acids. CDR3 in amino acids: CASSFQPGQGTGELFF. DNA of the CDR3: TGTGCCAGCAGCTTCCAACCGGGACAGGGCACCGGGGAGCTGTTTTTT.